This T cell receptor beta chain was recorded in a study of beta chain features in type 1 diabetes. Study-wide findings and caveats: All four CD4+ subsets of Type 1 diabetes patients contained TCRB CDR3s that were moderately but significantly shorter.

CDR3 length: 15 amino acids. Looked up from germline, CDR1 is SGHRS and CDR2 is YFSETQ. V was clipped by 1 base and J by 5 bases, with 15 bases between them. As to this clone: Its antigen is as yet unknown.

cDNA synthesis used the whole RNA isolate, giving expressed TCRB sequences. Method: immunoSEQ multiplex PCR; TCRdb's copy keeps in-frame clones and lacks some. The repertoire consists of hundreds of thousands of clones, with about an eighth occurring once and the leading ten covering approximately 0.021%. The V and J genes are TRBV5-1 and TRBJ2-5; D possibly uses TRBD1 or TRBD2 (5 bases each). The clonotype originates from a man between 18 and 35 years old with type 1 diabetes. Sequences were obtained from naive CD4+ T cells from blood. The CDR3 here is CASSLRDGVKETQYF. CDR3 sequence (DNA): TGCGCCAGCAGCTTGAGGGACGGAGTTAAGGAGACCCAGTACTTC.